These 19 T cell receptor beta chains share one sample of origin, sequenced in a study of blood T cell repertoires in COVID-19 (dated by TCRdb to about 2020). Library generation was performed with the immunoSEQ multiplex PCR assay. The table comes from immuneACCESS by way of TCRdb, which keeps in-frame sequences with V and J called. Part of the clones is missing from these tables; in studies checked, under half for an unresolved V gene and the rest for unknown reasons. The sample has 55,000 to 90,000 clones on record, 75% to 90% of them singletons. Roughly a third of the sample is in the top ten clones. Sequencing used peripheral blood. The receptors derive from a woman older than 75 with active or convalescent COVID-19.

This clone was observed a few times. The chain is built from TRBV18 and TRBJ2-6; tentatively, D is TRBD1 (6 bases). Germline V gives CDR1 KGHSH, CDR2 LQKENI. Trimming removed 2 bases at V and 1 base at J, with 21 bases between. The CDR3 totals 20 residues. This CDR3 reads CASSPSIFGQLISGANVLTF. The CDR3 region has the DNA TGTGCCAGCTCACCATCAATATTCGGACAGCTGATTTCTGGGGCCAACGTCCTGACTTTC.

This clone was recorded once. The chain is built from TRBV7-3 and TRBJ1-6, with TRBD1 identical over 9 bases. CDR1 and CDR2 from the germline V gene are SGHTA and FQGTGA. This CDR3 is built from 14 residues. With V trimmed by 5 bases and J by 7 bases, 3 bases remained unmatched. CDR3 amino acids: CASSRTGENSPLHF. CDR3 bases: TGTGCCAGCAGCCGGACAGGGGAAAATTCACCCCTCCACTTT.

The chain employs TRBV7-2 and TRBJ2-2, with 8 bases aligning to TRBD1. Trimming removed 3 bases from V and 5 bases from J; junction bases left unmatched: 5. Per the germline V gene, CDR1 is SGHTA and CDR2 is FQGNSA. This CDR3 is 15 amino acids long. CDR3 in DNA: TGTGCCAGCAGCTTGGCCTACAGGGGGACCGGGGAGCTGTTTTTT. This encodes CASSLAYRGTGELFF.

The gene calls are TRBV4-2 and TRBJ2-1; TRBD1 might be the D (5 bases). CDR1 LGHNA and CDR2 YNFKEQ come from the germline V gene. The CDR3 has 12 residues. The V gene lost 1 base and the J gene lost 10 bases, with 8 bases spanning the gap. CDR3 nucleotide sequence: TGTGCCAGCAGCCAAGGGTCAGGGGAGCAGTTCTTC. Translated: CASSQGSGEQFF.

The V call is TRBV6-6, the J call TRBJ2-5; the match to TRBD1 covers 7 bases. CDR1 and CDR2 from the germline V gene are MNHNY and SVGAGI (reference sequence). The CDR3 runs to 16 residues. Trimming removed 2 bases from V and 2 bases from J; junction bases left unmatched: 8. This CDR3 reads CASSYPGRDSQETQYF. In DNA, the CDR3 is TGTGCCAGCAGTTACCCGGGTCGGGACAGTCAAGAGACCCAGTACTTC.

CDR3 residues: CASSEAPMGGDTQYF. CDR3 sequence (DNA): TGTGCCAGCAGTGAAGCCCCTATGGGGGGAGATACGCAGTATTTT. V and J are TRBV2 and TRBJ2-3; D is perhaps TRBD2 (6 bases). Germline CDR1 SNHLY, CDR2 FYNNEI. With 0 bases removed from V and 5 bases from J, the gap between germline ends came to 12 bases. The CDR3 totals 15 residues.

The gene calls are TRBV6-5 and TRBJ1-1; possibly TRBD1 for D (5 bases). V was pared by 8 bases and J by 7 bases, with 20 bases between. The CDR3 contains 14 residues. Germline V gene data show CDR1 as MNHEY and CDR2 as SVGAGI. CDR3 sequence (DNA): TGTGCCAGCTCTCCTGGGCAGGGTAGGGGTGAAGCTTTCTTT. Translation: CASSPGQGRGEAFF.

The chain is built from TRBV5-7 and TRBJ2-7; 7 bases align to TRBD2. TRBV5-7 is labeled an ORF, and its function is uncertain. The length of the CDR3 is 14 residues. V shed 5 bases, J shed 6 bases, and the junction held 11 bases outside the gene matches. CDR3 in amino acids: CASRGGSSGLEQYF. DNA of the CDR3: TGTGCCAGCAGGGGGGGGAGTAGCGGGCTCGAGCAGTACTTC.

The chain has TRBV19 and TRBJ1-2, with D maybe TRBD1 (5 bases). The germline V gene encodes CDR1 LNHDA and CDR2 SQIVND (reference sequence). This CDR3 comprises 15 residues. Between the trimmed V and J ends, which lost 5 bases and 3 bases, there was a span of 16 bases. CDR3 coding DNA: TGTGCCAGTAGTGTACAGGACGGGTGGGACTATGGCTACACCTTC. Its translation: CASSVQDGWDYGYTF. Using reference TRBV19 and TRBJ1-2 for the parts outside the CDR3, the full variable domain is DGGITQSPKYLFRKEGQNVTLSCEQNLNHDAMYWYRQDPGQGLRLIYYSQIVNDFQKGDIAEGYSVSREKKESFPLTVTSAQKNPTAFYLCASSVQDGWDYGYTFGSGTRLTVV.

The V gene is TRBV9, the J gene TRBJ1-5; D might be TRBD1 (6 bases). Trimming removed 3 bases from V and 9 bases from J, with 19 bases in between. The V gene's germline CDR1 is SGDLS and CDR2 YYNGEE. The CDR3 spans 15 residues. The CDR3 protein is CASSAEGSGGRPQHF. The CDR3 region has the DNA TGTGCCAGCAGCGCAGAGGGTTCGGGGGGCCGGCCCCAGCATTTT.

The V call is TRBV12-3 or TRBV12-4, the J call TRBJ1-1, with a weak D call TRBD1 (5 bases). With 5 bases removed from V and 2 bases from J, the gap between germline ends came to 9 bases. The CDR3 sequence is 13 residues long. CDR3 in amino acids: CASSRQINTEAFF. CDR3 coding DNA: TGTGCCAGCAGTCGACAGATTAACACTGAAGCTTTCTTT.

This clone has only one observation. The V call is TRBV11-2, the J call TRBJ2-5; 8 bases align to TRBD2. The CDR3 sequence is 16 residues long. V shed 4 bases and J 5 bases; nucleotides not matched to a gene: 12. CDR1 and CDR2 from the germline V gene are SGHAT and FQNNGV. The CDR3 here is CASSSGNRAGVETQYF. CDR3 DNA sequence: TGTGCCAGCAGCTCCGGAAACCGAGCGGGGGTGGAGACCCAGTACTTC.

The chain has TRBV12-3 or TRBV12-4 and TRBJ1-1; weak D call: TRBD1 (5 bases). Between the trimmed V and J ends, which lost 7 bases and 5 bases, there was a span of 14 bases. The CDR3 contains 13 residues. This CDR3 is CASTGREGTEAFF. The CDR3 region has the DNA TGTGCCAGCACCGGCAGGGAGGGGACTGAAGCTTTCTTT.

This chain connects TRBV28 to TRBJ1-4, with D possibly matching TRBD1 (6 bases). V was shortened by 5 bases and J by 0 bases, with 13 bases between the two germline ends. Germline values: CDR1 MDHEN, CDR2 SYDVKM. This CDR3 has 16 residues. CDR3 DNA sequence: TGTGCCAGCAGTCGGACAGCTCCTGCAACTAATGAAAAACTGTTTTTT. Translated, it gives CASSRTAPATNEKLFF.

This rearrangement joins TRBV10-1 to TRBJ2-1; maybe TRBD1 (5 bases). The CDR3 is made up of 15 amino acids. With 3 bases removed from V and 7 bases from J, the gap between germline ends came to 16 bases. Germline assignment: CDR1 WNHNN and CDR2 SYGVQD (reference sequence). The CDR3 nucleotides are TGCGCCAGCAGTGAAGCCAGGGCCGCCAGGAATGAGCAGTTCTTC. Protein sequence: CASSEARAARNEQFF.

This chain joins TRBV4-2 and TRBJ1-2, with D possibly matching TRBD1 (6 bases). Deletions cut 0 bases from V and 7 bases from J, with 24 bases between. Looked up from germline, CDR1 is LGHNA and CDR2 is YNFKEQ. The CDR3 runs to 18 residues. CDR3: CASSQEMAAVGTSAGYTF. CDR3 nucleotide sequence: TGTGCCAGCAGCCAAGAAATGGCCGCCGTTGGGACATCCGCTGGCTACACCTTC.

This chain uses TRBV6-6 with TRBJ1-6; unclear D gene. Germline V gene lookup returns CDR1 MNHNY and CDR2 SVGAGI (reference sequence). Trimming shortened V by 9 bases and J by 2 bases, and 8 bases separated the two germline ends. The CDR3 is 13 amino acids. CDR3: CASLPAYNSPLHF. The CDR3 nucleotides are TGTGCCAGTCTCCCGGCCTATAATTCACCCCTCCACTTT.

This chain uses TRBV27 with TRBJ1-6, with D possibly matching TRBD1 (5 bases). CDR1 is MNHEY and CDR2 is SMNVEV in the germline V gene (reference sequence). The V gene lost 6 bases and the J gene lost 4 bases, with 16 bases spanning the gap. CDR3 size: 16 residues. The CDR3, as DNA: TGTGCCAGCAGGTTAAGGGGCCCCGGGTATAATTCACCCCTCCACTTT. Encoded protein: CASRLRGPGYNSPLHF.

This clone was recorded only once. The CDR3 DNA is TGTGCCAGCAGCTTAGTCGTCAGCTACGAGCAGTACTTC. The encoded protein is CASSLVVSYEQYF. The genes are TRBV7-2 and TRBJ2-7; no clear D gene. V lost 1 base, J lost 3 bases, and 7 bases lay in between. This CDR3 has 13 amino acids. Germline CDR1 and CDR2: SGHTA and FQGNSA.